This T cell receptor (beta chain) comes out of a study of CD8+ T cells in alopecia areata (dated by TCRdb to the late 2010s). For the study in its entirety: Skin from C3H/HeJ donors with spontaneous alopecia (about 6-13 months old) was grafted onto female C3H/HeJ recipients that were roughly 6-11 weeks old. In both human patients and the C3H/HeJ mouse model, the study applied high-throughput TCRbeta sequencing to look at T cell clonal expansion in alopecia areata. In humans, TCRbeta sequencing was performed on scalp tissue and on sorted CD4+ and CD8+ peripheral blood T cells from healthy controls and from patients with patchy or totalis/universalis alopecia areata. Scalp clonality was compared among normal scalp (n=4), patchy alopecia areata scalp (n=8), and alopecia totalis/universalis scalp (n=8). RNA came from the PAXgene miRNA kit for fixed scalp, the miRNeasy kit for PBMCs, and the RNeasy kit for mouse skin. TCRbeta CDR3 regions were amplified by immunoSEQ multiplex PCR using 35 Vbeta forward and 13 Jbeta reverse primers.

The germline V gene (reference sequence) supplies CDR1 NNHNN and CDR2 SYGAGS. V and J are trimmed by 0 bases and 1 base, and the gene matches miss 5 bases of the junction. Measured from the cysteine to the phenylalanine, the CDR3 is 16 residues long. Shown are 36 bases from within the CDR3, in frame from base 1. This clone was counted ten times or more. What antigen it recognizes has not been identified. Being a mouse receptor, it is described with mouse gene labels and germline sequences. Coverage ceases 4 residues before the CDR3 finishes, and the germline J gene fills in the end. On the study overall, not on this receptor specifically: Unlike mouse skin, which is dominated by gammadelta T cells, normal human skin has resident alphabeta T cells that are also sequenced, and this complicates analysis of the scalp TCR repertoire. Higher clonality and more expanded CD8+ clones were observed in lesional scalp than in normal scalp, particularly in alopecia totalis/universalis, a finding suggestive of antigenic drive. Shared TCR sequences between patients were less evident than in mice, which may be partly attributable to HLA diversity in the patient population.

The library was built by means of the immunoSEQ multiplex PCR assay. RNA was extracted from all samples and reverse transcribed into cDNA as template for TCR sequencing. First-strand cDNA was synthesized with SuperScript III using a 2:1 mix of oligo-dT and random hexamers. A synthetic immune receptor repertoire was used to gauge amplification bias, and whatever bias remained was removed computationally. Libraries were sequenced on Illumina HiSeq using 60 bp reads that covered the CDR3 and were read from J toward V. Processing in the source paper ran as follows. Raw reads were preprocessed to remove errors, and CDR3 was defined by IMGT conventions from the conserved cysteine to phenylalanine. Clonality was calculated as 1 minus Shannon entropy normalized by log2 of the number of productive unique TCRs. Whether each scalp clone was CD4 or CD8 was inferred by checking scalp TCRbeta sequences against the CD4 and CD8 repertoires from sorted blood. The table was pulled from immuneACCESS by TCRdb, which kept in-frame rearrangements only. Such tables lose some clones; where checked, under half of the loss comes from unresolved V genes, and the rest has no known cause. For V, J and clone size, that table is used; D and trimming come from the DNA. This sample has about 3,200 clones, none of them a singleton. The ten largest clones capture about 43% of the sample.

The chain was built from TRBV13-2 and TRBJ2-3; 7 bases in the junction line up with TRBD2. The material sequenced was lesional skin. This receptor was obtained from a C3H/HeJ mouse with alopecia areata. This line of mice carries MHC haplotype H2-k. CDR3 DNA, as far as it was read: TGTGCCAGCGGTGATGCGGGGGGGAGGGGTGCAGAA. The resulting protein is CASGDAGGRGAE. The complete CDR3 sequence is CASGDAGGRGAETLYF.